This T cell receptor beta chain was identified during a study of blood T cell repertoires in COVID-19. Original processing methods: Counts of nucleated cells, estimated from reference gene primer amplification, were obtained. The repertoire was sequenced with immunoSEQ multiplex PCR; TCRdb's copy has only in-frame clones and lacks some. That table supplies the V and J calls and clone size; D and trimming were determined from the DNA. The sample lists about 240,000 clones; around four fifths were seen once. This clone has just a few counts. Trimming removed 1 base at V and 5 bases at J, with 10 bases between. The length of the CDR3 is 15 residues. Germline V lookup: CDR1 SGHRS, CDR2 YFSETQ.

The sample was peripheral blood. This receptor was taken from an older woman with active or convalescent COVID-19. The chain has TRBV5-1 and TRBJ1-6; no firm D call. The CDR3 nucleotides read TGCGCCAGCAGCTTGTCGAACAGCAATAATTCACCCCTCCACTTT. Its translation: CASSLSNSNNSPLHF.